The 31 T cell receptor beta chains given below trace back to one sample, sequenced in a study of cytomegalovirus exposure and HLA in healthy donors. Vbeta (60) and Jbeta (13) primers were used in the PCR. Profiled with immunoSEQ multiplex PCR; TCRdb holds only in-frame clones, not every one. The repertoire includes over 150,000 clones, roughly 80% of them detected once, and roughly 3% sits in the top ten. Input material: PBMCs. These receptors came from a woman younger than 45 in good health and CMV-seronegative.

This chain joins TRBV18 and TRBJ2-4; D may be TRBD1 (6 bases). Trimming stripped 0 bases from V and 3 bases from J, with 9 bases between. Germline V lookup: CDR1 KGHSH, CDR2 LQKENI. The CDR3 extends over 15 amino acids. As DNA, the CDR3 is TGTGCCAGCTCACCACCCACAGGGATCAAAAACATTCAGTACTTC. As protein: CASSPPTGIKNIQYF.

The chain combines TRBV19 with TRBJ2-1; D not resolved. CDR1 is LNHDA, CDR2 SQIVND, per germline (reference sequence). The CDR3 loop spans 12 amino acids. V was trimmed by 5 bases and J by 10 bases, leaving 12 bases between them. The CDR3 DNA is TGTGCCAGTAGTTCCGGTGCACCGGAGCAGTTCTTC. Its protein is CASSSGAPEQFF.

The chain uses TRBV7-9 and TRBJ1-5; D gene uncertain. Trimming took off 3 bases at V and 1 base at J, with 4 bases between the two ends. From germline, CDR1 is SEHNR and CDR2 FQNEAQ (reference sequence). CDR3 length: 13 residues. Here the CDR3 DNA reads TGTGCCAGCAGCTTTTCAAGCAATCAGCCCCAGCATTTT. Translating gives CASSFSSNQPQHF.

This clone was picked up a small number of times. The V gene is TRBV2, the J gene TRBJ1-2, with a tentative D call TRBD1 (6 bases). The CDR3 consists of 15 residues. Germline V gene lookup returns CDR1 SNHLY and CDR2 FYNNEI. Trimming took off 6 bases at V and 0 bases at J, with 14 bases between the two ends. CDR3: CASRFAGATNYGYTF. The CDR3 DNA is TGTGCCAGCAGGTTCGCAGGGGCTACTAACTATGGCTACACCTTC.

This clone was found a few times. This chain connects TRBV18 to TRBJ1-1; D uncertain. CDR3 length: 12 residues. Germline loops: CDR1 KGHSH, CDR2 LQKENI. Trimming stripped 11 bases from V and 0 bases from J, with 10 bases between. The CDR3 reads CASGQMNTEAFF. The CDR3 DNA reads as TGTGCCTCAGGTCAAATGAACACTGAAGCTTTCTTT.

The rearrangement joins TRBV7-8 to TRBJ2-3, with D uncertain. The V end was cut by 2 bases, the J end by 3 bases, with 3 bases between. This CDR3 has 12 amino acids. The germline CDR1 and CDR2 sequences are SGHVS and FQNEAQ. The CDR3 nucleotides read TGTGCCAGCAGCTTACTGACAGATACGCAGTATTTT. Protein product: CASSLLTDTQYF.

The V call is TRBV7-2, the J call TRBJ1-2; 7 nucleotides align to TRBD1. CDR1 SGHTA and CDR2 FQGNSA come from the germline V gene. V gave up 0 bases and J gave up 4 bases; unmatched junction bases: 8. The CDR3 sequence is 16 residues long. Here the CDR3 reads CASSLAKAGGTYGYTF. Here the CDR3 DNA reads TGTGCCAGCAGCTTAGCTAAGGCAGGGGGGACCTATGGCTACACCTTC. Using reference TRBV7-2 and TRBJ1-2 for the parts outside the CDR3, the full variable domain is GAGVSQSPSNKVTEKGKDVELRCDPISGHTALYWYRQSLGQGLEFLIYFQGNSAPDKSGLPSDRFSAERTGGSVSTLTIQRTQQEDSAVYLCASSLAKAGGTYGYTFGSGTRLTVV.

V gene TRBV5-8 combines with J gene TRBJ2-7; 7 positions agree with TRBD2. Losses at the gene ends were 4 bases for V and 4 bases for J; bases not matched to a gene: 11. Per germline, CDR1 SGHTS and CDR2 YDEGEE. There are 15 residues in the CDR3. The CDR3 loop is CASSPFNSGHYEQYF. CDR3 nucleotide sequence: TGTGCCAGCAGCCCGTTCAATAGCGGGCATTACGAGCAGTACTTC.

J is TRBJ2-3 and V is TRBV7-3; 14 nucleotides match TRBD2. CDR3 length: 16 residues. Germline CDR1 and CDR2: SGHTA and FQGTGA. V was pared by 6 bases and J by 5 bases, with 7 bases of the junction left unmatched. The CDR3 protein is CASSLGLAGGKDTQYF. CDR3 coding DNA: TGTGCCAGCAGTCTCGGACTAGCGGGGGGTAAAGATACGCAGTATTTT.

A few counts support this clone. The chain joins TRBV30 to TRBJ2-3; TRBD2 is a possible D gene (7 bases). Germline values: CDR1 GTSNPN, CDR2 SVGIG (reference sequence). CDR3 length: 18 residues. The ends were cut back, 3 bases at V and 0 bases at J, with 22 bases in the middle. CDR3 sequence (DNA): TGTGCCTGGAGACCCCGGGGGGCGACAGTGACTAGCACAGATACGCAGTATTTT. Its protein is CAWRPRGATVTSTDTQYF. Together with reference TRBV30 and TRBJ2-3, the CDR3 gives the full variable domain: SQTIHQWPATLVQPVGSPLSLECTVEGTSNPNLYWYRQAAGRGLQLLFYSVGIGQISSEVPQNLSASRPQDRQFILSSKKLLLSDSGFYLCAWRPRGATVTSTDTQYFGPGTRLTVL.

The chain combines TRBV6-1 with TRBJ2-7; D gene uncertain. The CDR3 sequence is 12 residues long. Trimming stripped 6 bases from V and 3 bases from J, with 9 bases between. From germline, CDR1 is MNHNS and CDR2 SASEGT. The chain's CDR3 is CASSHINYEQYF. The CDR3 nucleotides read TGTGCCAGCAGCCACATCAACTACGAGCAGTACTTC.

Concerning this clone: Germline is not matched at one junction end, which may reflect a read error. The V and J genes are TRBV28 and TRBJ1-1; 8 bases match TRBD1. Germline-derived CDR1 and CDR2 are MDHEN and SYDVKM. CDR3 size: 16 residues. The CDR3 nucleotides read TGTGCCAGCAGCTTATATACCGGGACAGGCAGCACTGAAGCTTTCTTT. It yields the protein CASSLYTGTGSTEAFF. The whole variable domain, filled in from reference TRBV28 and TRBJ1-1, reads DVKVTQSSRYLVKRTGEKVFLECVQDMDHENMFWYRQDPGLGLRLIYFSYDVKMKEKGDIPEGYSVSREKKERFSLILESASTNQTSMYLCASSLYTGTGSTEAFFGQGTRLTVV.

This clone has more than one count but fewer than ten. The gene calls are TRBV29-1 and TRBJ1-1, with D possibly matching TRBD1 (5 bases). CDR1 SQVTM and CDR2 ANQGSEA come from the germline V gene. V lost 4 bases, J lost 11 bases, and 17 bases lay in between. The CDR3 has 12 residues. The CDR3 spells CSVASQGLGAFF. For the CDR3, the DNA is TGCAGCGTTGCTAGTCAGGGTTTGGGGGCTTTCTTT.

The chain couples TRBV27 to TRBJ1-2, with unresolved D. Germline assignment: CDR1 MNHEY and CDR2 SMNVEV (reference sequence). V was trimmed by 5 bases and J by 1 base, leaving 17 bases between them. The length of the CDR3 is 16 residues. The CDR3 bases are TGTGCCAGCAGTCCCTCGGCGGGAGGGATTAACTATGGCTACACCTTC. Its protein product is CASSPSAGGINYGYTF.

The chain carries TRBV9 and TRBJ1-2; a possible D gene is TRBD1 (6 bases). The CDR3 contains 14 residues. The germline CDR1 and CDR2 sequences are SGDLS and YYNGEE. Deletions cut 4 bases from V and 6 bases from J, with 16 bases between. The CDR3 nucleotides read TGTGCCAGCAGCCGACCGGGGGGCGTGGATGGCTACACCTTC. This encodes CASSRPGGVDGYTF.

The rearrangement joins TRBV6-6 to TRBJ1-2; a weak D match, TRBD1 (5 bases). In germline, CDR1 is MNHNY, CDR2 SVGAGI (reference sequence). Between the trimmed V and J ends, which lost 2 bases and 5 bases, there was a span of 9 bases. CDR3 length: 13 amino acids. This chain's CDR3 is CASSYIGGYGYTF. The CDR3 nucleotides read TGTGCCAGCAGTTACATCGGGGGATATGGCTACACCTTC.

A note on this clone: Mismatch with germline at one junction end may stem from a read error. The chain couples TRBV30 to TRBJ1-4, with 9 positions matching TRBD1. Germline V gives CDR1 GTSNPN, CDR2 SVGIG (reference sequence). The CDR3 length is 19 residues. The chain's CDR3 is CTWRAGTGLLRATNEKLFF. The DNA of the CDR3 is TGTACCTGGAGAGCCGGGACAGGGCTTTTAAGAGCAACTAATGAAAAACTGTTTTTT.

This chain uses TRBV5-1 with TRBJ2-7; weak D call: TRBD1 (5 bases). There are 14 residues in the CDR3. Germline loops: CDR1 SGHRS, CDR2 YFSETQ. V lost 9 bases to trimming and J lost 4 bases, with 20 bases between them. The CDR3 nucleotides are TGCGCCACCTCGTCAGGGCTACAGAATTACGAGCAGTACTTC. It is translated as CATSSGLQNYEQYF.

This clone was observed a handful of times. The rearrangement links TRBV30 to TRBJ2-6, with TRBD1 identical over 7 bases. This CDR3 is 15 amino acids long. Trimming cost V 2 bases and J 0 bases; bases outside gene matches: 1. The germline V gene encodes CDR1 GTSNPN and CDR2 SVGIG (reference sequence). The CDR3 nucleotides read TGTGCCTGGAGTTGGGACAGCTCTGGGGCCAACGTCCTGACTTTC. Protein: CAWSWDSSGANVLTF.

The chain is built from TRBV9 and TRBJ1-1; the match to TRBD1 covers 7 bases. This CDR3 is built from 15 residues. Germline V gene data show CDR1 as SGDLS and CDR2 as YYNGEE. After removal of 3 bases from V and 1 base from J, the junction contained 6 bases not matched to a gene. The CDR3 nucleotides read TGTGCCAGCAGCGGACGACAGGGCTGGAACACTGAAGCTTTCTTT. Translated: CASSGRQGWNTEAFF.

The rearrangement uses TRBV10-2 and TRBJ1-1, with 8 bases aligning to TRBD1. The V gene's germline CDR1 is WSHSY and CDR2 SAAADI. There are 16 residues in the CDR3. V gave up 7 bases and J gave up 1 base; unmatched junction bases: 11. In DNA form, the CDR3 reads TGCGCCAGCACCCCCGGACAGGGAGGGGGGAACACTGAAGCTTTCTTT. Translated: CASTPGQGGGNTEAFF.

This clone was found a few times. The V and J genes are TRBV7-9 and TRBJ1-1; 8 nucleotides match TRBD1. J was trimmed by 9 bases and V by 5 bases; bases with no gene match: 14. There are 15 residues in the CDR3. Germline lookup yields CDR1 SEHNR and CDR2 FQNEAQ (reference sequence). For the CDR3, the DNA is TGTGCCAGCAGCGACCGGGACAGGCCCTCCTGGAAAGCTTTCTTT. Its translation is CASSDRDRPSWKAFF.

DNA of the CDR3: TGTGCCAGCAGCGTAACCCCAGGTTCATTCAATGAGCAGTTCTTC. Residues: CASSVTPGSFNEQFF. V and J are TRBV9 and TRBJ2-1; no definite D call. The CDR3 is made up of 15 amino acids. Germline V gene data show CDR1 as SGDLS and CDR2 as YYNGEE. Trimming removed 1 base from V and 6 bases from J, with 14 bases in between.

The chain joins TRBV5-1 to TRBJ2-7; the D gene is possibly TRBD1 (8 bases). The CDR3 covers 16 residues. With 5 bases removed from V and 0 bases from J, the gap between germline ends came to 18 bases. From germline, CDR1 is SGHRS and CDR2 YFSETQ. CDR3 residues: CASRGGRQGNSYEQYF. DNA for the CDR3: TGCGCCAGCAGGGGGGGGAGACAGGGGAACTCCTACGAGCAGTACTTC.

The CDR3 DNA reads TGCGCCAGCAGCTTCGGGGTTCGGGGGTTTGGGAACACTGAAGCTTTCTTT. Encoded protein: CASSFGVRGFGNTEAFF. The chain couples TRBV5-1 to TRBJ1-1; D possibly corresponds to TRBD1 (5 bases). Germline V CDR1 and CDR2: SGHRS, YFSETQ. The CDR3 is made up of 17 amino acids. V lost 2 bases to trimming and J lost 1 base, with 18 bases between them.

V usage is TRBV5-1 and J usage is TRBJ1-1; D is possibly TRBD1 (5 bases). Trimming took 4 bases from V and 3 from J, leaving 16 bases between them. The CDR3 totals 15 residues. The V gene's germline CDR1 is SGHRS and CDR2 YFSETQ. In DNA form, the CDR3 reads TGCGCCAGCAGCCTATCCAGGGTGGGTTACACTGAAGCTTTCTTT. Its protein product is CASSLSRVGYTEAFF.

CDR3 DNA sequence: TGCAGCGTTGGCCGAGGGGGTTACGAGCAGTTCTTC. It is translated as CSVGRGGYEQFF. The rearrangement links TRBV29-1 to TRBJ2-1; possible D gene TRBD1, 6 bases. The CDR3 sequence is 12 residues long. Germline V gives CDR1 SQVTM, CDR2 ANQGSEA. V shed 4 bases and J shed 10 bases, with 14 bases lying between them.

The V and J genes are TRBV28 and TRBJ1-2; TRBD1 might be the D (5 bases). Germline-derived CDR1 and CDR2 are MDHEN and SYDVKM. The CDR3 is 14 amino acids. V lost 0 bases and J 8 bases, leaving 13 bases between the germline ends. CDR3 bases: TGTGCCAGCAGTTTATGGACAGAAAACCCCGGCTACACCTTC. This gives the protein CASSLWTENPGYTF.

This chain connects TRBV14 to TRBJ2-7; 8 bases are shared with TRBD2. The germline V gene has CDR1 SGHDN and CDR2 FVKESK. Trimming at V came to 2 bases and at J to 3 bases, leaving 9 bases not matched to a gene. CDR3 length: 16 amino acids. CDR3 sequence (DNA): TGTGCCAGCAGCCAACTCCGCGGGGGGCCAAACTACGAGCAGTACTTC. Its translation is CASSQLRGGPNYEQYF. Supplemented by reference TRBV14 and TRBJ2-7, the full variable domain reads EAGVTQFPSHSVIEKGQTVTLRCDPISGHDNLYWYRRVMGKEIKFLLHFVKESKQDESGMPNNRFLAERTGGTYSTLKVQPAELEDSGVYFCASSQLRGGPNYEQYFGPGTRLTVT.

The chain combines TRBV19 with TRBJ1-2; 7 bases are shared with TRBD1. The CDR3 is made up of 14 amino acids. Germline CDR1 LNHDA, CDR2 SQIVND (reference sequence). The J segment lost 5 bases and the V segment lost 2 bases, leaving 5 bases of the junction unmatched. The CDR3 DNA reads as TGTGCCAGTAGTATAAGGACAGGAACATATGGCTACACCTTC. It codes for CASSIRTGTYGYTF.

This clone appeared a few times. Distinct nucleotide sequences in the sample also encode this CDR3. J is TRBJ1-5 and V is TRBV27; no clear D. This CDR3 spans 13 amino acids. CDR1 and CDR2 (germline): MNHEY, SMNVEV (reference sequence). The V end lost 2 bases, the J end lost 6 bases, and 8 bases lay between the germline ends. The CDR3 DNA follows: TGTGCCAGCAGTTTAGGACGGGGTCAGCCCCAGCATTTT. It is translated as CASSLGRGQPQHF.